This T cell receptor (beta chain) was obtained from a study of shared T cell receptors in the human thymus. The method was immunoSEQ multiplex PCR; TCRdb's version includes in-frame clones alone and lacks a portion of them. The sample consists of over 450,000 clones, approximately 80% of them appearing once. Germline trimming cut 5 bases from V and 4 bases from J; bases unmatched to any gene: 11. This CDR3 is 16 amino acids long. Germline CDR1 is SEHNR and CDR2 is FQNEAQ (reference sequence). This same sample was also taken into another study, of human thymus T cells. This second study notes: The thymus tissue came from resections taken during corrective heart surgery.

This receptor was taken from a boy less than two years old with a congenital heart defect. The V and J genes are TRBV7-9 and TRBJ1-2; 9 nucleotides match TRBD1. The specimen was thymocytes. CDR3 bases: TGTGCCAGCAGCCTCCGGGACAGGGCTTCTTTCTATGGCTACACCTTC. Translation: CASSLRDRASFYGYTF.